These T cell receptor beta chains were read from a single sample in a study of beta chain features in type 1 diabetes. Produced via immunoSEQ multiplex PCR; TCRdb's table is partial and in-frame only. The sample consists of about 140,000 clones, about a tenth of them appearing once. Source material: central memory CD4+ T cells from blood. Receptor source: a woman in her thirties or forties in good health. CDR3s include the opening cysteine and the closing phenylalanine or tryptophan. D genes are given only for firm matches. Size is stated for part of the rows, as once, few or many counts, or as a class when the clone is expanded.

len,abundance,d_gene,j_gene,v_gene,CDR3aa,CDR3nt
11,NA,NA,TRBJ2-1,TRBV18,CASSLLEEQFF,TGTGCCAGCTCACTACTAGAGGAGCAGTTCTTC
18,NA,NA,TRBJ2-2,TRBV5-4,CASSLVGSSRRRTGELFF,TGTGCCAGCAGCTTGGTGGGTTCTTCTCGAAGGAGGACCGGGGAGCTGTTTTTT
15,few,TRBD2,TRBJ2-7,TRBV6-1,CASSPLGGTSYEQYF,TGTGCCAGCAGCCCCCTGGGGGGGACTAGCTACGAGCAGTACTTC
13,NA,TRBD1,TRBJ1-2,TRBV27,CASRDRERRGYTF,TGTGCCAGCAGAGACAGGGAAAGGAGAGGCTACACCTTC
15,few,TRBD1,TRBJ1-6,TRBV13,CASSEARGISSPLHF,TGTGCCAGCAGCGAAGCCAGGGGGATCTCCTCACCCCTCCACTTT
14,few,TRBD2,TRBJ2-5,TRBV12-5,CASGFGTSQETQYF,TGTGCTAGTGGTTTCGGGACTAGCCAAGAGACCCAGTACTTC
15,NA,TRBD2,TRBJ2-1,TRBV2,CASSERLAANNEQFF,TGTGCCAGCAGTGAACGGCTAGCGGCCAACAATGAGCAGTTCTTC
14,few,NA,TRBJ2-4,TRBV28,CASKPGGAKNIQYF,TGTGCCAGCAAACCAGGGGGGGCCAAAAACATTCAGTACTTC
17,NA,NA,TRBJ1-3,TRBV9,CASSVGRRGQTGNTIYF,TGTGCCAGCAGCGTAGGACGGCGGGGGCAAACCGGAAACACCATATATTTT
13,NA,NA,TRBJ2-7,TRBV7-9,CAYEEKGRYEQYF,TGTGCCTACGAGGAGAAGGGGCGCTACGAGCAGTACTTC
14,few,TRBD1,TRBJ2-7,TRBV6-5,CASWPGTGIYEQYF,TGTGCCAGCTGGCCCGGGACAGGAATCTACGAGCAGTACTTC
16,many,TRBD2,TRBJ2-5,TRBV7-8,CASSLTGGGARETQYF,TGTGCCAGCAGCTTAACGGGCGGGGGGGCACGGGAGACCCAGTACTTC
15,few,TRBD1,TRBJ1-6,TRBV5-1,CASSLLQGADSPLHF,TGCGCCAGCAGCTTACTACAGGGGGCGGATTCACCCCTCCACTTT
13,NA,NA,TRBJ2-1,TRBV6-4,CASSRSGYNEQFF,TGTGCCAGCAGTAGATCAGGATACAATGAGCAGTTCTTC
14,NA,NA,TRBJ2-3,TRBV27,CASSFDSGTDTQYF,TGTGCCAGCAGTTTCGACAGCGGCACAGATACGCAGTATTTT
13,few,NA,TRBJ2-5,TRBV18,CASSPRQEETQYF,TGTGCCAGCTCACCGCGACAGGAAGAGACCCAGTACTTC
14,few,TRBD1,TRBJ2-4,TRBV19,CASSITGVRNIQYF,TGTGCCAGTAGTATCACAGGGGTAAGAAACATTCAGTACTTC
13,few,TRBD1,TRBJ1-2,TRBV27,CASSPPGQPSYTF,TGTGCCAGCAGCCCCCCGGGACAGCCCTCCTACACCTTC
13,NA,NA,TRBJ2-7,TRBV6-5,CASSSGASYEQYF,TGTGCCAGCAGTTCTGGGGCCTCCTACGAGCAGTACTTC
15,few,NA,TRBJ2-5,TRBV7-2,CASSRQGAGKETQYF,TGTGCCAGCAGCCGACAAGGGGCGGGAAAAGAGACCCAGTACTTC
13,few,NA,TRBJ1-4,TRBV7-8,CASTPTTNEKLFF,TGTGCCAGCACTCCTACAACTAATGAAAAACTGTTTTTT
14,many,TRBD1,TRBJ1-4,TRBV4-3,CASSQTGGGEKLFF,TGCGCCAGCAGCCAAACAGGGGGTGGTGAAAAACTGTTTTTT
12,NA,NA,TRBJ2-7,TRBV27,CASSQGAGKQYF,TGTGCCAGCAGTCAAGGGGCGGGAAAGCAGTACTTC
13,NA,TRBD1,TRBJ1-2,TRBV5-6,CASSGDRGRGYTF,TGTGCCAGCAGCGGGGACAGGGGGCGAGGCTACACCTTC
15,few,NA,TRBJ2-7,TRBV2,CASSGRDRRSYEQYF,TGTGCCAGCAGTGGGAGGGACCGACGCTCCTACGAGCAGTACTTC
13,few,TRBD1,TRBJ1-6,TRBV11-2,CASRATGESPLHF,TGTGCCAGCAGAGCAACAGGGGAATCACCCCTCCACTTT
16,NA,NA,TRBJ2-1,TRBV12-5,CASGPPGATSYNEQFF,TGTGCTAGTGGCCCACCAGGGGCCACCTCCTACAATGAGCAGTTCTTC
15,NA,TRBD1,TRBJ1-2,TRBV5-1,CASSLGTAISYGYTF,TGCGCCAGCAGCTTAGGGACAGCCATCTCCTATGGCTACACCTTC
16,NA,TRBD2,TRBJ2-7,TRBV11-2,CASSLGVSGGAYEQYF,TGTGCCAGCAGCTTAGGGGTTAGCGGGGGGGCCTACGAGCAGTACTTC
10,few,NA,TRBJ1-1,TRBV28,CASSQLRAFF,TGTGCCAGCAGCCAACTAAGAGCTTTCTTT
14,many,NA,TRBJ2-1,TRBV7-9,CASRLTWGSNEQFF,TGTGCCAGCAGGCTGACTTGGGGCAGCAATGAGCAGTTCTTC
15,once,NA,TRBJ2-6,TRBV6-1,CASNGGRSGANVLTF,TGTGCCAGCAACGGCGGGCGCTCTGGGGCCAACGTCCTGACTTTC
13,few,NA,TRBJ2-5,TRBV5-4,CASSLASEETQYF,TGTGCCAGCAGCTTGGCGTCGGAAGAGACCCAGTACTTC
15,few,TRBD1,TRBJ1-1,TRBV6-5,CASSYSGTGNTEAFF,TGTGCCAGCAGTTACTCGGGGACAGGGAACACTGAAGCTTTCTTT
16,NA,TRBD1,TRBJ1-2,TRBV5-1,CASSSTRDRANYGYTF,TGCGCCAGCAGCTCCACGAGGGACAGGGCAAACTATGGCTACACCTTC
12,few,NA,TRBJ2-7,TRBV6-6,CASSTGTYEQYF,TGTGCCAGCTCGACAGGAACCTACGAGCAGTACTTC
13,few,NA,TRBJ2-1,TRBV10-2,CASSVEFGNEQFF,TGCGCCAGCAGTGTGGAGTTTGGGAATGAGCAGTTCTTC
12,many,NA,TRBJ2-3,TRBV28,CASSWAGDTQYF,TGTGCCAGCAGCTGGGCAGGAGATACGCAGTATTTT
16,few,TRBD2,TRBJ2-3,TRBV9,CASSVASGHSTDTQYF,TGTGCCAGCAGCGTGGCTAGCGGGCATAGCACAGATACGCAGTATTTT